A selection of T cell receptor beta chains follows, all from one sample in a study of neurological immune-mediated disorders. In TCRdb, the 5' RACE reads were re-called with MiXCR into one record per CDR3 protein. Among tens of thousands of distinct CDR3 sequences listed, under 15% were seen once. The sample was PBMCs. These receptor sequences come from a female donor with HTLV-1-associated myelopathy (HAM/TSP). CDR3s include the opening cysteine and the closing phenylalanine or tryptophan. A D gene is named only where the DNA matches it firmly. Clone sizes are given selectively: once, few, many, or a class where the clone is expanded.

TRBJ2-3 | TRBD2 | TRBV7-3 | many | CASSQGLAGTDTQYF | TGTGCCAGCAGCCAGGGACTAGCGGGTACAGATACGCAGTATTTT
TRBJ2-7 | - | TRBV18 | many | CASSPRIHESSYEQYF | TGTGCCAGCTCACCAAGAATCCATGAAAGCTCCTACGAGCAGTACTTC
TRBJ1-1 | TRBD1 | TRBV5-4 | many | CASSLATGGTGEAFF | TGTGCCAGCAGCTTGGCCACAGGGGGGACGGGTGAAGCTTTCTTT
TRBJ1-2 | - | TRBV10-3 | many | CAISQQDSYGYTF | TGTGCCATCAGCCAACAGGACTCCTATGGCTACACCTTC
TRBJ2-1 | - | TRBV28 | - | CASSPDSYPNNEQFF | TGTGCCAGCAGTCCGGACTCATACCCCAACAATGAGCAGTTCTTC
TRBJ1-4 | - | TRBV20-1 | - | CSALGEKLFF | TGCAGTGCCCTGGGTGAAAAACTGTTTTTT
TRBJ2-7 | TRBD1 | TRBV28 | many | CASSGQGESTYEQYF | TGTGCCAGCAGTGGACAGGGGGAGAGCACCTACGAGCAGTACTTC
TRBJ2-7 | - | TRBV12-3/TRBV12-4 | - | CASSLGGQSVKQYF | TGTGCCAGCAGTTTAGGAGGACAGTCTGTGAAGCAGTACTTC
TRBJ1-1 | TRBD1 | TRBV5-6 | many | CASSLYGTGANTEAFF | TGTGCCAGCAGCTTATACGGGACAGGGGCGAACACTGAAGCTTTCTTT
TRBJ2-1 | TRBD2 | TRBV6-6 | - | CASSYAGGYYNEQFF | TGTGCCAGCAGTTACGCCGGGGGGTACTACAATGAGCAGTTCTTC
TRBJ1-4 | - | TRBV28 | many | CASSLIKGMEKLFF | TGTGCCAGCAGTTTGATAAAGGGTATGGAAAAACTGTTTTTT
TRBJ2-7 | - | TRBV10-3 | many | CAISDRTPPRSSYEQYF | TGTGCCATCAGTGACCGGACACCACCTAGGAGCTCCTACGAGCAGTACTTC
TRBJ1-2 | - | TRBV21-1 | many | CASSKGTGGEVKANYGYTF | TGTGCCAGCAGCAAAGGAACCGGGGGGGAGGTAAAAGCTAACTATGGCTACACCTTC
TRBJ1-1 | TRBD1 | TRBV20-1 | many | CSASQGAAFF | TGCAGTGCCTCTCAGGGGGCAGCTTTCTTT
TRBJ1-1 | TRBD1 | TRBV7-9 | few | CASRYRGEVNTEAFF | TGTGCCAGCAGGTACAGGGGGGAGGTGAACACTGAAGCTTTCTTT
TRBJ2-1 | - | TRBV29-1 | many | CSVELQGGRDNEQFF | TGCAGCGTTGAGCTTCAAGGGGGTAGGGACAATGAGCAGTTCTTC
TRBJ2-2 | - | TRBV3-1 | many | CASSRRDPYYTGELFF | TGTGCCAGCAGCCGCCGGGACCCATACTACACCGGGGAGCTGTTTTTT
TRBJ2-3 | TRBD2 | TRBV20-1 | many | CSAQNPSGESTDTQYF | TGCAGTGCTCAAAACCCTAGCGGGGAGAGCACAGATACGCAGTATTTT
TRBJ1-2 | - | TRBV18 | many | CASSPPGLHYGYTF | TGTGCCAGCTCACCACCGGGGTTGCACTATGGCTACACCTTC
TRBJ2-3 | - | TRBV7-2 | many | CASSLVFWGGPADTQYF | TGTGCCAGCAGCTTAGTTTTTTGGGGGGGCCCCGCAGATACGCAGTATTTT
TRBJ2-3 | - | TRBV20-1 | many | CSARDGGEGADTQYF | TGCAGTGCTAGAGATGGAGGGGAAGGCGCAGATACGCAGTATTTT
TRBJ2-5 | TRBD1 | TRBV3-1 | - | CASMGTGRSETQYF | TGTGCCAGCATGGGGACAGGGAGGTCAGAGACCCAGTACTTC
TRBJ1-2 | TRBD1 | TRBV4-1 | many | CASRGQVNYGYTF | TGCGCCAGCCGGGGACAGGTTAACTATGGCTACACCTTC
TRBJ1-6 | - | TRBV12-3/TRBV12-4 | many | CASSPATVNNSPLHF | TGTGCCAGCAGCCCAGCGACGGTGAATAATTCACCCCTCCACTTT
TRBJ2-7 | TRBD2 | TRBV20-1 | many | CSAHLAGGYEQYF | TGCAGTGCTCATCTAGCGGGGGGTTACGAGCAGTACTTC
TRBJ1-6 | TRBD1 | TRBV5-1 | many | CASSLGTGTESPLHF | TGCGCCAGCAGCTTGGGGACAGGGACAGAATCACCCCTCCACTTT
TRBJ2-4 | TRBD2 | TRBV5-1 | many | CASSLDVDSGGGIQYF | TGCGCCAGCAGCTTGGATGTAGATAGCGGGGGAGGCATTCAGTACTTC
TRBJ1-5 | - | TRBV6-5 | many | CASSYQQGVQPQHF | TGTGCCAGCAGTTATCAGCAGGGAGTTCAGCCCCAGCATTTT
TRBJ2-7 | - | TRBV20-1 | many | CSANTIQDYEQYF | TGCAGTGCTAATACCATACAAGACTACGAGCAGTACTTC
TRBJ2-1 | TRBD2 | TRBV28 | many | CASSGRLAGGGEQFF | TGTGCCAGCAGTGGGCGACTAGCGGGGGGAGGTGAGCAGTTCTTC
TRBJ2-5 | - | TRBV12-3/TRBV12-4 | few | CASSLALGTQETQYF | TGTGCCAGCAGTTTAGCGTTAGGGACCCAAGAGACCCAGTACTTC
TRBJ2-2 | - | TRBV7-8 | many | CASSSSGLTTGELFF | TGTGCCAGCAGCTCATCGGGACTTACCACCGGGGAGCTGTTTTTT
TRBJ1-6 | TRBD1 | TRBV6-5 | many | CASSYSITGTGVSPLHF | TGTGCCAGCAGTTACTCGATAACCGGGACAGGGGTCTCACCCCTCCACTTT
TRBJ2-3 | - | TRBV9 | many | CASSPSPGLRDTQYF | TGTGCCAGCAGCCCCTCCCCAGGACTACGAGATACGCAGTATTTT
TRBJ2-7 | TRBD1 | TRBV6-6 | many | CASSPGTGGGEQYF | TGTGCCAGCAGTCCCGGGACAGGGGGCGGCGAGCAGTACTTC
TRBJ2-3 | TRBD2 | TRBV15 | few | CATSRDQWASGGSTDTQYF | TGTGCTACCAGCAGAGATCAGTGGGCTAGCGGGGGGTCCACAGATACGCAGTATTTT
TRBJ2-4 | - | TRBV12-3/TRBV12-4 | many | CASSLSGAQNIQYF | TGTGCCAGCAGTTTGTCAGGGGCGCAAAACATTCAGTACTTC
TRBJ2-1 | TRBD1 | TRBV15 | - | CATSSGQAYNYQFF | TGTGCTACCAGCTCGGGACAGGCTTACAATTATCAGTTCTTC
TRBJ2-1 | - | TRBV4-1 | many | CASSITGSSYNEQFF | TGCGCCAGCAGCATAACAGGGAGCTCCTACAATGAGCAGTTCTTC
TRBJ2-5 | - | TRBV5-1 | few | CASSLEGQETQYF | TGCGCCAGCAGCTTGGAGGGCCAAGAGACCCAGTACTTC
TRBJ2-1 | - | TRBV2 | many | CASGVASEQFF | TGTGCCAGCGGTGTAGCGTCTGAGCAGTTCTTC
TRBJ2-7 | - | TRBV2 | many | CASGVLDEQYF | TGTGCCAGCGGTGTTCTCGACGAGCAGTACTTC
TRBJ2-3 | - | TRBV12-3/TRBV12-4 | many | CASGGNTDTQYF | TGTGCCAGCGGGGGAAACACAGATACGCAGTATTTT
TRBJ1-2 | TRBD1 | TRBV3-1 | many | CASSQEGTGAGGDGYTF | TGTGCCAGCAGCCAAGAGGGGACAGGGGCCGGGGGGGATGGCTACACCTTC
TRBJ1-4 | TRBD1 | TRBV4-1 | many | CASSQDSGGFATNEKLFF | TGCGCCAGCAGCCAAGATTCAGGGGGTTTTGCAACTAATGAAAAACTGTTTTTT
TRBJ2-1 | - | TRBV24-1 | many | CATSNTGSYNEQFF | TGTGCCACCAGCAACACGGGGTCCTACAATGAGCAGTTCTTC
TRBJ2-1 | - | TRBV18 | many | CASSSPGRTGPEQFF | TGTGCCAGCTCATCGCCGGGACGGACGGGACCCGAGCAGTTCTTC
TRBJ1-2 | - | TRBV5-1 | medium-sized | CASSLGPTNYGYTF | TGCGCCAGCAGCTTGGGTCCAACTAACTATGGCTACACCTTC